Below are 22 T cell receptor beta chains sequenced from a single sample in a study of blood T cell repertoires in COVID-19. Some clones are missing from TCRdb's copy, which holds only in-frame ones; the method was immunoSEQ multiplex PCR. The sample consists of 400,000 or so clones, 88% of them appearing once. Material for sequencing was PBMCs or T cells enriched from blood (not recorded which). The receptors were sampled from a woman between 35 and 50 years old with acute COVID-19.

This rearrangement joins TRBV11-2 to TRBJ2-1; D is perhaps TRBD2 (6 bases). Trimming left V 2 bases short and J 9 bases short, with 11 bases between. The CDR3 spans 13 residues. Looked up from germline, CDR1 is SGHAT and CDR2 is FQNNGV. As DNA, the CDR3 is TGTGCCAGCAGCTTACCGGGGGTGGGTGAGCAGTTCTTC. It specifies CASSLPGVGEQFF.

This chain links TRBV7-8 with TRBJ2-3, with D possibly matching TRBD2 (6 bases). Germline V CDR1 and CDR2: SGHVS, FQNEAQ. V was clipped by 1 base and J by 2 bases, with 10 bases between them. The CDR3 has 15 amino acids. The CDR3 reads CASSLVGGYTDTQYF. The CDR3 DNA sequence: TGTGCCAGCAGCTTAGTGGGGGGATACACAGATACGCAGTATTTT.

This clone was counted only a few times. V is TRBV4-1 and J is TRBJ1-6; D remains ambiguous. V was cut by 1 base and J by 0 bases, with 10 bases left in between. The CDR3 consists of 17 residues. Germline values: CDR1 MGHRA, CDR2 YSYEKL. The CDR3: CASSQGQSGSYNSPLHF. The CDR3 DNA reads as TGCGCCAGCAGCCAAGGGCAGAGCGGCTCCTATAATTCACCCCTCCACTTT.

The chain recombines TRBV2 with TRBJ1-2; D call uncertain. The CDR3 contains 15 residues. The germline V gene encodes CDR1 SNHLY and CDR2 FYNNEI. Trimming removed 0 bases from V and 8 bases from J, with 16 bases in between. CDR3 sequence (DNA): TGTGCCAGCAGTGAAGCGAGGAGGGAGGGTACCGGCTACACCTTC. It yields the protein CASSEARREGTGYTF.

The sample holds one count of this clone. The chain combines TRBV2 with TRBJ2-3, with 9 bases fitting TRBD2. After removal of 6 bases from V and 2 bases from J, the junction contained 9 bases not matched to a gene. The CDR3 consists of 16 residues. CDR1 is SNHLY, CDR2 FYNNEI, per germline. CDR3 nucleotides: TGTGCCAGCAGCGAGAGGCTAGCGGGGATCACAGATACGCAGTATTTT. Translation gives CASSERLAGITDTQYF.

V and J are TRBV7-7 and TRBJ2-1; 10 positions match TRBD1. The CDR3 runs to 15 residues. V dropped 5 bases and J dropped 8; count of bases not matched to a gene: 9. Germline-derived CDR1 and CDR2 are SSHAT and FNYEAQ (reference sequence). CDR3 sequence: CASSPLSGTGDEQFF. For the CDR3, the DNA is TGTGCCAGCAGCCCCCTTTCCGGGACAGGGGATGAGCAGTTCTTC.

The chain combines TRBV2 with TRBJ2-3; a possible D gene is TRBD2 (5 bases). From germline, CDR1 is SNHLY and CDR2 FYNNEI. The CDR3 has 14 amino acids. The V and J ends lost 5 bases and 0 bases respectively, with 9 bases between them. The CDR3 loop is CASSPWTSTDTQYF. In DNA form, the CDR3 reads TGTGCCAGCAGTCCTTGGACTAGCACAGATACGCAGTATTTT.

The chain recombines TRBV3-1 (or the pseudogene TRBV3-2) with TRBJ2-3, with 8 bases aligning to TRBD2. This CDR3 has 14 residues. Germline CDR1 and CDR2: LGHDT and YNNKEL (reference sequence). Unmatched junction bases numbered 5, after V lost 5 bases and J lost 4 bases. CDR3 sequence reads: CASSGTRPSDTQYF. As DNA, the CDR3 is TGTGCCAGCAGCGGGACTAGACCCTCAGATACGCAGTATTTT.

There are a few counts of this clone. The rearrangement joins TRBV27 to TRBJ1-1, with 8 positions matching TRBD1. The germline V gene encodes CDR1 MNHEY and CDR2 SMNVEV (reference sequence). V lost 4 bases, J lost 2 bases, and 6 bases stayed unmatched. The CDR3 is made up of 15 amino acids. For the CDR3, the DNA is TGTGCCAGCAGTTCGTGGACAGGGACTAACACTGAAGCTTTCTTT. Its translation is CASSSWTGTNTEAFF.

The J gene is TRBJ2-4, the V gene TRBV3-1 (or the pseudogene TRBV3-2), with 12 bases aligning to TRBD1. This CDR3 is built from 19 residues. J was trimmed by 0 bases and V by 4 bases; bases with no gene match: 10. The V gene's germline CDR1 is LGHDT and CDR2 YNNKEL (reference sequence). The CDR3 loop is CASSPRDRGQSLAKNIQYF. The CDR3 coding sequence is TGTGCCAGCAGCCCCCGGGACAGGGGGCAATCACTAGCCAAAAACATTCAGTACTTC.

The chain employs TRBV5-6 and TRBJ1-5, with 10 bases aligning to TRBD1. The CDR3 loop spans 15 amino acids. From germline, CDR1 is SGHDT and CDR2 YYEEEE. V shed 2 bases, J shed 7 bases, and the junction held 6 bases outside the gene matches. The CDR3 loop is CASSLTGTGAQPQHF. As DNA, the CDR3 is TGTGCCAGCAGCTTAACCGGGACAGGGGCGCAGCCCCAGCATTTT.

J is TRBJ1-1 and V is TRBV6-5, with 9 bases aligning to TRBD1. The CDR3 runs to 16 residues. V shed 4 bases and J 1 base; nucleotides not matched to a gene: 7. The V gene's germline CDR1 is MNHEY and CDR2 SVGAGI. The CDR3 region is CASSSGTGFRNTEAFF. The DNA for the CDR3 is TGTGCCAGCAGTTCCGGGACAGGGTTTCGGAACACTGAAGCTTTCTTT.

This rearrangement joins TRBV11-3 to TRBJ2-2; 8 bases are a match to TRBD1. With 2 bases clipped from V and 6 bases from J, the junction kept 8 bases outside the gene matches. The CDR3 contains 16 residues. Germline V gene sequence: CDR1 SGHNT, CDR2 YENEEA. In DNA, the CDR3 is TGTGCCAGCAGCTTACATTGGACAGGGCGGGCCGGGGAGCTGTTTTTT. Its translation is CASSLHWTGRAGELFF.

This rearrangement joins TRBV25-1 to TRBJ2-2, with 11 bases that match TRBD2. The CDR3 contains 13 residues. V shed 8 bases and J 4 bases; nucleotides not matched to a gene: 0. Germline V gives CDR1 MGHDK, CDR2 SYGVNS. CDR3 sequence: CASGLAGTGELFF. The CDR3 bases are TGTGCCAGCGGACTAGCGGGCACCGGGGAGCTGTTTTTT.

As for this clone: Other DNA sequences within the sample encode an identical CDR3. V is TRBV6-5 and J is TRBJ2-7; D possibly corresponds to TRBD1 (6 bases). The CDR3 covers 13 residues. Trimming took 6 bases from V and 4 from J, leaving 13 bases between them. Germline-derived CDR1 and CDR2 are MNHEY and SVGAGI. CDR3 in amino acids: CASSRTGLYEQYF. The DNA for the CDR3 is TGTGCCAGCAGCCGAACAGGGTTATACGAGCAGTACTTC.

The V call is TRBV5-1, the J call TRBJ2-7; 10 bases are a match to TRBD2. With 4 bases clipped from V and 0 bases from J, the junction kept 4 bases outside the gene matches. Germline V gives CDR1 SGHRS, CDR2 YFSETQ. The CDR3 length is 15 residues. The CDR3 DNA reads TGCGCCAGCAGCGCGGCTAGCGGGAGCTCCTACGAGCAGTACTTC. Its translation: CASSAASGSSYEQYF.

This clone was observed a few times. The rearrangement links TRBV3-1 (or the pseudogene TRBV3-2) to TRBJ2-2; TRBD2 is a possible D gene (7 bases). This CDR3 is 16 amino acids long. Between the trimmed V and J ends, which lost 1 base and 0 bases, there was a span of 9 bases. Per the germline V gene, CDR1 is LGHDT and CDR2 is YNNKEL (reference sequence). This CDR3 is CASSQGGGSNTGELFF. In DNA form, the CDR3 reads TGTGCCAGCAGCCAAGGGGGGGGCTCGAACACCGGGGAGCTGTTTTTT.

The CDR3 nucleotides read TGTGCCAGCAGCACACAGACAGGGGGCGGCTATGGCTACACCTTC. The encoded protein is CASSTQTGGGYGYTF. The chain employs TRBV7-9 and TRBJ1-2, with 10 bases aligning to TRBD1. This CDR3 has 15 amino acids. The germline V gene encodes CDR1 SEHNR and CDR2 FQNEAQ (reference sequence). Trimming took 5 bases from V and 4 from J; bases not matched to a gene: 7. Supplemented by reference TRBV7-9 and TRBJ1-2, the full variable domain reads DTGVSQNPRHKITKRGQNVTFRCDPISEHNRLYWYRQTLGQGPEFLTYFQNEAQLEKSRLLSDRFSAERPKGSFSTLEIQRTEQGDSAMYLCASSTQTGGGYGYTFGSGTRLTVV.

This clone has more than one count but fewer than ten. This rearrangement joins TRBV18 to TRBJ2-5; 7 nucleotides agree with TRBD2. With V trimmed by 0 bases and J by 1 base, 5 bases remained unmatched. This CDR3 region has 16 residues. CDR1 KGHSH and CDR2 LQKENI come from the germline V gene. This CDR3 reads CASSPPRGIGQETQYF. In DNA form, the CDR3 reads TGTGCCAGCTCACCACCGCGGGGGATAGGCCAAGAGACCCAGTACTTC. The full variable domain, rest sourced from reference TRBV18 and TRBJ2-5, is NAGVMQNPRHLVRRRGQEARLRCSPMKGHSHVYWYRQLPEEGLKFMVYLQKENIIDESGMPKERFSAEFPKEGPSILRIQQVVRGDSAAYFCASSPPRGIGQETQYFGPGTRLLVL.

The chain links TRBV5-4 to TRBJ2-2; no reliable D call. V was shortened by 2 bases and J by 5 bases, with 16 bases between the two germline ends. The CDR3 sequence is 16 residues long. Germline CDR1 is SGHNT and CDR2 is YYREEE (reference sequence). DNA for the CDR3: TGTGCCAGCAGCTTTAACACCCGTTTGATTACCGGGGAGCTGTTTTTT. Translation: CASSFNTRLITGELFF.

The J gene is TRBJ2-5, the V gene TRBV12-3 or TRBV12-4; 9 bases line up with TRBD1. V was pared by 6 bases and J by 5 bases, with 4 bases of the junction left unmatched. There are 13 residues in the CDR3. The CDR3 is CASSTGGVETQYF. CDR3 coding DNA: TGTGCCAGCAGCACAGGGGGCGTGGAGACCCAGTACTTC.

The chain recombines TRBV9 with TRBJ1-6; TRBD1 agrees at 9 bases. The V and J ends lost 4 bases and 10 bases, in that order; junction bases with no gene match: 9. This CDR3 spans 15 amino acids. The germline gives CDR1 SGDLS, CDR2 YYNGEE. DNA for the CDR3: TGTGCCAGCAGCTCACCGGGACAGGGATCATCACCCCTCCACTTT. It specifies CASSSPGQGSSPLHF.